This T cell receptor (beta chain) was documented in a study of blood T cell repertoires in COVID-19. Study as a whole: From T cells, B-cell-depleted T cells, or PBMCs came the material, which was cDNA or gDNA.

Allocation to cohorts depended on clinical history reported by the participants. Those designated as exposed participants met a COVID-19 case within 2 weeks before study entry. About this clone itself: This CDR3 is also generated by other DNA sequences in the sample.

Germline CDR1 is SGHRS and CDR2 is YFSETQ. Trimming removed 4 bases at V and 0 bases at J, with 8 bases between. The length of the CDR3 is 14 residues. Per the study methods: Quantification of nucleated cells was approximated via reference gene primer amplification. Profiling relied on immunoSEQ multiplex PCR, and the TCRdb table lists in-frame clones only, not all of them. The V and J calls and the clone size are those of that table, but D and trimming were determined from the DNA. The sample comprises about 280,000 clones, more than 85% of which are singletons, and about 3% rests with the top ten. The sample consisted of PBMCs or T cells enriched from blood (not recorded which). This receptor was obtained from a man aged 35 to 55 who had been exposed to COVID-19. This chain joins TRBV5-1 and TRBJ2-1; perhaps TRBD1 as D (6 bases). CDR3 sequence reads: CASSPDSSYNEQFF. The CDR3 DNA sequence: TGCGCCAGCAGCCCGGACAGCTCCTACAATGAGCAGTTCTTC. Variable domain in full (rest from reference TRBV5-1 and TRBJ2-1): KAGVTQTPRYLIKTRGQQVTLSCSPISGHRSVSWYQQTPGQGLQFLFEYFSETQRNKGNFPGRFSGRQFSNSRSEMNVSTLELGDSALYLCASSPDSSYNEQFFGPGTRLTVL.